The entry below gives a single TCR beta chain sequence along with its context. Its recognized antigen is unknown. Base qualities are not at hand, and no much larger clone is one base apart. This specimen belongs to a study of T cell changes during pregnancy in multiple sclerosis (dated by TCRdb to the late 2010s). Study-level background: In women with multiple sclerosis, the researchers looked at how the T cell repertoire shifted as pregnancy progressed.

Library construction relied on the immunoSEQ multiplex PCR assay. TCRdb took over this immuneACCESS table, retaining in-frame rearrangements with V and J assigned. Such tables are incomplete; in checked studies, under half of the missing clones stem from an unresolved V gene, and the remainder is unexplained. For this sample the table gives roughly 100,000 clones, of which roughly 92% were detected only once. The top ten constitute about 0.93% of the sample. Trimming removed 2 bases from V and 3 bases from J; the gene matches leave 8 bases unexplained. Its CDR3 holds 16 amino acids, cysteine through phenylalanine. The retained sequence is limited to the CDR3, 48 bases, with the frame set at the first base. CDR1 and CDR2, looked up from the germline V gene (reference sequence), are GTSNPN and SVGIG.

This sample comprised peripheral blood, obtained after pregnancy. This TCR came from a female donor with multiple sclerosis, enrolled in a pregnancy study. The rearrangement joined TRBV30 to TRBJ2-1, and 9 bases in between align with TRBD1. This receptor carries the CDR3 CAWSWVGTGIYNEQFF. The DNA sequence is TGTGCCTGGAGTTGGGTGGGGACAGGGATCTACAATGAGCAGTTCTTC.